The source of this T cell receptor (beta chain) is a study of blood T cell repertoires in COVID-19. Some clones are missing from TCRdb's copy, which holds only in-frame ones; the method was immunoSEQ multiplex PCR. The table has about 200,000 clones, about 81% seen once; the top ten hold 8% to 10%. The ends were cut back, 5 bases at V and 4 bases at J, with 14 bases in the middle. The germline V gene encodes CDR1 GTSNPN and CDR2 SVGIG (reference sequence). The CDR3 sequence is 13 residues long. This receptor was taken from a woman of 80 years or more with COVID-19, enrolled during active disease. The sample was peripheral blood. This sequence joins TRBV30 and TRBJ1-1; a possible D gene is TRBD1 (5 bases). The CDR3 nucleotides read TGTGCCTGGGATGGGGGGTTGGTCACTGAAGCTTTCTTT. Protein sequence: CAWDGGLVTEAFF. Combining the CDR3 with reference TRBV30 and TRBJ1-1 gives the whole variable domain SQTIHQWPATLVQPVGSPLSLECTVEGTSNPNLYWYRQAAGRGLQLLFYSVGIGQISSEVPQNLSASRPQDRQFILSSKKLLLSDSGFYLCAWDGGLVTEAFFGQGTRLTVV.